The entry below describes one T cell receptor (beta chain). Its antigen is not known. Amplification used 60 Vbeta primers and 13 Jbeta primers. Profiled with immunoSEQ multiplex PCR; TCRdb holds only in-frame clones, not every one. The sample consists of 73,000 or so clones, 65% to 75% of them appearing once. The V and J ends lost 2 bases and 12 bases, in that order; junction bases with no gene match: 6. Germline V gene lookup returns CDR1 MNHEY and CDR2 SMNVEV (reference sequence). CDR3 size: 14 residues. This specimen comes from a study of cytomegalovirus exposure and HLA in healthy donors. Study outcomes and limitations: Later work found most CMV-associated TCR beta chains apparently HLA-restricted.

The clonotype comes from a woman in her 40s in good health and CMV-seropositive. The chain has TRBV27 and TRBJ2-1; 11 nucleotides match TRBD2. Source material: PBMCs. CDR3 sequence: CASSLRKLAGGQFF. DNA for the CDR3: TGTGCCAGCAGTTTAAGGAAGCTAGCGGGAGGGCAGTTCTTC.